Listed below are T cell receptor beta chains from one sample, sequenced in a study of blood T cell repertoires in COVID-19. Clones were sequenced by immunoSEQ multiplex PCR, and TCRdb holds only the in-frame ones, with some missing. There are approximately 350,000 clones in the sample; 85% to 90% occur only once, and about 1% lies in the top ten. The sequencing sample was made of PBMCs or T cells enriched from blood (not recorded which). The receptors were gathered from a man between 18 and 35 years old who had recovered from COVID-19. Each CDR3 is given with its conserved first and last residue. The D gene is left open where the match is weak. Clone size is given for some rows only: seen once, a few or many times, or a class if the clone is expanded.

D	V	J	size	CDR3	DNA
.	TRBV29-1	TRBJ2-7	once	CSVEVQRKQYF	TGCAGCGTTGAGGTACAAAGAAAGCAGTACTTC
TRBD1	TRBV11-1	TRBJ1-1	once	CASSSGTGYTEAFF	TGTGCCAGCAGTTCCGGGACAGGCTACACTGAAGCTTTCTTT
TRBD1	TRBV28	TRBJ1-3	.	CASSPPGGSTFFSGNTIYF	TGTGCCAGCAGTCCCCCAGGGGGATCGACCTTCTTCTCTGGAAACACCATATATTTT
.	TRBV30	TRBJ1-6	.	CAWTTLPGSPLHF	TGTGCCTGGACCACCCTCCCCGGTTCACCCCTCCACTTT
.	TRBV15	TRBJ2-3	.	CATSKRQVVTDTQYF	TGTGCCACCAGCAAGCGACAGGTAGTCACAGATACGCAGTATTTT
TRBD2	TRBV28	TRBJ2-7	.	CASSLLGTSGNYEQYF	TGTGCCAGCAGTTTGCTCGGGACTAGCGGGAATTACGAGCAGTACTTC
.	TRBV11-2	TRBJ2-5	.	CASSLDTGGQETQYF	TGTGCCAGCAGCTTAGATACTGGCGGGCAAGAGACCCAGTACTTC
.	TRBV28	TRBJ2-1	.	CASRNQDRKLFF	TGTGCCAGCAGAAACCAAGATAGAAAATTGTTCTTC
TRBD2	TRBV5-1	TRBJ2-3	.	CASSPSLAGSTDTQYF	TGCGCCAGCAGCCCGTCACTAGCGGGAAGCACAGATACGCAGTATTTT
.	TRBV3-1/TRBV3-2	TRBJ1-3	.	CASSNRVQSGNTIYF	TGTGCCAGCAGCAACAGGGTCCAGAGTGGAAACACCATATATTTT
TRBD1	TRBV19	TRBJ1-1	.	CASSKRTGPNTEAFF	TGTGCCAGTAGCAAAAGGACAGGGCCGAACACTGAAGCTTTCTTT
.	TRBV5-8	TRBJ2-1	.	CASSLQASSYNEQFF	TGTGCCAGCAGCTTGCAGGCCAGCTCCTACAATGAGCAGTTCTTC
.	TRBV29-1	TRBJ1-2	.	CSVAGTEGNYGYTF	TGCAGCGTCGCCGGGACGGAGGGGAACTATGGCTACACCTTC
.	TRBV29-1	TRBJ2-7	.	CSVEVEGVREQYF	TGCAGCGTTGAGGTAGAAGGGGTCCGGGAGCAGTACTTC
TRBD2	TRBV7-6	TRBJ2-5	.	CASTLGLAGGETQYF	TGTGCCAGCACCCTTGGACTAGCGGGAGGAGAGACCCAGTACTTC
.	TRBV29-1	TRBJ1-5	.	CSVAAGGNQPQHF	TGCAGCGTTGCCGCAGGGGGCAATCAGCCCCAGCATTTT
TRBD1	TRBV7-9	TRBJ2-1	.	CASSSGQGFGAVF	TGTGCCAGCAGCTCGGGACAGGGGTTTGGAGCGGTCTTC
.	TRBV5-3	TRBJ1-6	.	CARSLLPRALGGNSPLHF	TGTGCCAGAAGCCTTCTGCCCAGGGCCCTAGGGGGTAATTCACCCCTCCACTTT
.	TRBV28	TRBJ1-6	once	CASSLLISSYNSPLHF	TGTGCCAGCAGTTTATTAATTAGCTCCTATAATTCACCCCTCCACTTT
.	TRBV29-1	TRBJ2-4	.	CSVDKGGAAGIQYF	TGCAGCGTTGACAAGGGGGGGGCGGCGGGCATTCAGTACTTC
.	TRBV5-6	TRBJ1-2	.	CASSFGGFGYTF	TGTGCCAGCAGCTTTGGGGGCTTTGGCTACACCTTC
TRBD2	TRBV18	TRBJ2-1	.	CASSPPGLAVNEQFF	TGTGCCAGCTCACCACCGGGACTAGCGGTTAATGAGCAGTTCTTC
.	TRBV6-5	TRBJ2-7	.	CASSYGSTNHYEQYF	TGTGCCAGCAGTTACGGGAGCACTAACCACTACGAGCAGTACTTC
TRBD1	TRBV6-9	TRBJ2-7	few	CASSYYRPRTGDSYEQYF	TGTGCCAGCAGTTATTATCGCCCGAGGACAGGGGACTCCTACGAGCAGTACTTC
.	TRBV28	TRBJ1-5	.	CASSTTGYQPQHF	TGTGCCAGCAGTACAACAGGGTACCAGCCCCAGCATTTT
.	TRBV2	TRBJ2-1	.	CASKSAGYNEQFF	TGTGCCAGCAAAAGTGCCGGGTACAATGAGCAGTTCTTC
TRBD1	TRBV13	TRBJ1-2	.	CASSLPSGQTSNYGYTF	TGTGCCAGCAGCTTACCCTCGGGACAGACTTCTAACTATGGCTACACCTTC
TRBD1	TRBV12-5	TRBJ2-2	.	CASGLGQGASGELFF	TGTGCTAGTGGCCTGGGACAGGGGGCCTCCGGGGAGCTGTTTTTT
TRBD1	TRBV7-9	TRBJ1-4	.	CASSLGDRDYEKLFF	TGTGCCAGCAGCTTAGGGGACAGGGACTATGAAAAACTGTTTTTT